These 27 T cell receptor beta chains were sequenced from one sample in a study of response to subunit inactivated influenza vaccine (dated by TCRdb to 2016 to 2019). Receptor amplification or capture employed RT-PCR. The sequencer was an Illumina HiSeq 2500. In-frame beta chains were kept once TCRdb had trimmed the public reads at Q25 with fastp and called clones with MiXCR. Identical CDR3 protein sequences are pooled into one entry, listed with their most common genes and DNA. This sample has hundreds of thousands of distinct CDR3 sequences in its table, and roughly 14% of those were observed once. The ten largest clonotypes hold 11% of the sample. The sample was PBMCs from blood, taken roughly 12 days after vaccination. These receptors originate from a man aged 50-60 years who received an inactivated influenza vaccine. Donor details come from another sample of the same person, matched by shared clones.

This clonotype was picked up many times. The chain links TRBV9 to TRBJ2-1; D perhaps matches TRBD2 (6 bases). The CDR3 extends over 16 amino acids. The V end lost 0 bases, the J end lost 0 bases, and 10 bases lay between the germline ends. CDR1 and CDR2 (germline): SGDLS, YYNGEE. This chain's CDR3 is CASSVGLGSSYNEQFF. The CDR3, as DNA: TGTGCCAGCAGCGTAGGGCTCGGGAGCTCCTACAATGAGCAGTTCTTC.

This clonotype occurred a few times. The chain couples TRBV4-2 to TRBJ1-2; possible D gene TRBD1, 5 bases. Germline CDR1 and CDR2: LGHNA and YNFKEQ. Trimming took off 4 bases at V and 1 base at J, with 19 bases between the two ends. The CDR3 covers 17 residues. CDR3 DNA sequence: TGTGCCAGCAGCCCCAGAATTGAAGGGACGGTTAACTATGGCTACACCTTC. Protein product: CASSPRIEGTVNYGYTF.

As concerns this clonotype: Being one base from a much bigger clone, this may be a read error. Since the CDR3 does not end with the conserved phenylalanine or tryptophan, this likely comes from a read error. This CDR3 reads CASSLSEGAYNEQYL. The DNA for the CDR3 is TGTGCCAGCAGCCTCTCCGAGGGCGCGTACAACGAGCAGTACCTC. The chain joins TRBV5-6 to TRBJ2-7, with D perhaps matching TRBD2 (5 bases). V was cut by 4 bases and J by 5 bases, with 19 bases left in between. The CDR3 spans 15 residues. Germline V gene data show CDR1 as SGHDT and CDR2 as YYEEEE.

The chain combines TRBV29-1 with TRBJ1-1; TRBD1 agrees at 7 bases. Germline V lookup: CDR1 SQVTM, CDR2 ANQGSEA. Trimming at V came to 7 bases and at J to 1 base, leaving 3 bases not matched to a gene. The CDR3 has 12 residues. The CDR3 region is CSGGQQNTEAFF. CDR3 sequence (DNA): TGCAGCGGGGGACAGCAGAACACTGAAGCTTTCTTT.

The DNA for the CDR3 is TGTGCCAGCAGGACGGGCCCAGGAGTCTACGAGCAGTACTTC. Translation gives CASRTGPGVYEQYF. This sequence joins TRBV5-6 and TRBJ2-7; D unclear. Trimming stripped 5 bases from V and 3 bases from J, with 15 bases between. The germline V gene has CDR1 SGHDT and CDR2 YYEEEE. This CDR3 is built from 14 residues.

The chain carries TRBV7-9 and TRBJ2-1, with 8 bases aligning to TRBD1. Germline values: CDR1 SEHNR, CDR2 FQNEAQ (reference sequence). This CDR3 region has 16 residues. Unmatched junction bases numbered 11, after V lost 5 bases and J lost 5 bases. The CDR3 reads CASSHWTGLLNNEQFF. As DNA, the CDR3 is TGTGCCAGCAGCCACTGGACAGGGCTTCTTAACAATGAGCAGTTCTTC.

This clonotype came up a few times. V and J are TRBV7-2 and TRBJ1-1; D call uncertain. CDR3 size: 13 residues. The V gene lost 6 bases and the J gene lost 1 base, with 9 bases spanning the gap. Germline loops: CDR1 SGHTA, CDR2 FQGNSA. The CDR3 reads CASSRRRNTEAFF. The CDR3 coding sequence is TGTGCCAGCAGTCGTCGGAGGAACACTGAAGCTTTCTTT.

The chain links TRBV5-5 to TRBJ2-5, with 10 bases lining up with TRBD2. V gave up 4 bases and J gave up 4 bases; unmatched junction bases: 10. This CDR3 region has 16 residues. Germline values: CDR1 SGHKS, CDR2 YYEKEE (reference sequence). CDR3: CASSAPSGSWGETQYF. The CDR3 DNA reads TGTGCCAGCAGCGCGCCTAGCGGGAGTTGGGGAGAGACCCAGTACTTC.

The chain joins TRBV28 to TRBJ1-2, with D unclear. The V gene lost 0 bases and the J gene lost 1 base, with 3 bases spanning the gap. In germline, CDR1 is MDHEN, CDR2 SYDVKM. CDR3 length: 13 amino acids. CDR3 residues: CASSLWLNYGYTF. CDR3 bases: TGTGCCAGCAGTTTATGGCTTAACTATGGCTACACCTTC.

The V and J genes are TRBV5-1 and TRBJ1-1, with D perhaps matching TRBD1 (5 bases). The germline gives CDR1 SGHRS, CDR2 YFSETQ. The CDR3 totals 16 residues. V lost 1 base and J 0 bases, leaving 13 bases between the germline ends. CDR3 sequence reads: CASSLTGLGMNTEAFF. CDR3 nucleotides: TGCGCCAGCAGCTTGACAGGTTTGGGGATGAACACTGAAGCTTTCTTT.

This clonotype was seen only a few times. The J gene is TRBJ2-1, the V gene TRBV5-1; TRBD1 is a possible D gene (5 bases). Trimming shortened V by 0 bases and J by 6 bases, and 13 bases separated the two germline ends. Germline loops: CDR1 SGHRS, CDR2 YFSETQ. The CDR3 runs 15 residues. Written as DNA, the CDR3 is TGCGCCAGCAGCTTGGTATCAGGGTTCAGCAATGAGCAGTTCTTC. This encodes CASSLVSGFSNEQFF.

A word on this clonotype: No DNA is shown, since the ends of the CDR3 on it are uncertain; the CDR3 is the one TCRdb lists. The chain is built from TRBV7-5 and TRBJ1-2; the table's D gene call, TRBD1, was not cross checked with the DNA. TRBV7-5 is shown as a pseudogene. The CDR3 sequence runs 19 residues, both termini included. The CDR3 sequence: CISVSESERGSPEIYGYTF.

V is TRBV5-1 and J is TRBJ2-1, with 10 bases fitting TRBD2. Germline CDR1 reads SGHRS; CDR2 reads YFSETQ. The length of the CDR3 is 15 residues. After removal of 3 bases from V and 8 bases from J, the junction contained 8 bases not matched to a gene. Here the CDR3 reads CASSSGLAPEDEQFF. CDR3 nucleotide sequence: TGCGCCAGCAGCTCGGGACTAGCGCCCGAAGATGAGCAGTTCTTC. Supplemented by reference TRBV5-1 and TRBJ2-1, the full variable domain reads KAGVTQTPRYLIKTRGQQVTLSCSPISGHRSVSWYQQTPGQGLQFLFEYFSETQRNKGNFPGRFSGRQFSNSRSEMNVSTLELGDSALYLCASSSGLAPEDEQFFGPGTRLTVL.

The chain employs TRBV5-1 and TRBJ2-3; D might be TRBD1 or TRBD2, each matching 5 bases. Germline lookup yields CDR1 SGHRS and CDR2 YFSETQ. The CDR3 is 16 amino acids. V was trimmed by 1 base and J by 6 bases, leaving 18 bases between them. The CDR3 bases are TGCGCCAGCAGCTTGCGGTTGGTGGGGGAATCGGATACGCAGTATTTT. Its protein product is CASSLRLVGESDTQYF.

The V gene is TRBV4-2, the J gene TRBJ2-7; D might be TRBD2 (6 bases). V dropped 2 bases and J dropped 1 base, with 15 bases sitting between them. CDR1 and CDR2 (germline): LGHNA, YNFKEQ. The CDR3 consists of 16 residues. In DNA form, the CDR3 reads TGTGCCAGCAGCCAATCGAGCGGGTTGAATTCCTACGAGCAGTACTTC. Translated: CASSQSSGLNSYEQYF.

The genes are TRBV15 and TRBJ2-6; TRBD2 is a possible D gene (5 bases). Trimming cost V 0 bases and J 2 bases, with 11 bases left between them. CDR1 LNHNV and CDR2 YYDKDF come from the germline V gene (reference sequence). The CDR3 length is 17 residues. The CDR3 sequence: CATSRDLPGTGANVLTF. CDR3 DNA: TGTGCCACCAGCAGAGACCTGCCCGGGACTGGGGCCAACGTCCTGACTTTC.

The rearrangement links TRBV5-1 to TRBJ2-5, with 7 bases that match TRBD1. The CDR3 is made up of 12 amino acids. With 9 bases clipped from V and 2 bases from J, the junction kept 4 bases outside the gene matches. The germline V gene has CDR1 SGHRS and CDR2 YFSETQ. This CDR3 is CATRDSQETQYF. In nucleotides, the CDR3 is TGCGCCACCCGGGACAGTCAAGAGACCCAGTACTTC.

This clonotype was counted a few times. The rearrangement joins TRBV7-9 to TRBJ2-7; D might be TRBD2 (6 bases). Trimming removed 1 base from V and 2 bases from J, with 18 bases in between. The CDR3 extends over 17 amino acids. The V gene's germline CDR1 is SEHNR and CDR2 FQNEAQ (reference sequence). The CDR3 reads CASSLGLEGHSTYEQYF. CDR3 bases: TGTGCCAGCAGCTTAGGGTTGGAGGGCCACTCTACCTACGAGCAGTACTTC.

This clonotype was detected a few times. This chain links TRBV12-3 or TRBV12-4 with TRBJ2-3; D is unresolved. The CDR3 extends over 15 amino acids. V was pared by 2 bases and J by 4 bases, with 13 bases between. CDR3 in DNA: TGTGCCAGCAGTTTATTTTTGAAGGTCCCAGATACGCAGTATTTT. The encoded protein is CASSLFLKVPDTQYF.

The chain has TRBV28 and TRBJ2-1, with TRBD2 matching over 10 bases. The CDR3 runs to 14 residues. CDR1 MDHEN and CDR2 SYDVKM come from the germline V gene. V trimming: 6 bases; J trimming: 13 bases; junction bases outside the gene matches: 12. The DNA for the CDR3 is TGTGCCAGCAGCCCGATTTCCAGCGGGAGGGGTCAGTTCTTC. Amino acid sequence: CASSPISSGRGQFF.

This chain joins TRBV6-2 or TRBV6-3 and TRBJ2-5; 9 nucleotides align to TRBD1. The germline CDR1 and CDR2 sequences are MNHEY and SVGEGT. With V trimmed by 0 bases and J by 5 bases, 4 bases remained unmatched. CDR3 length equals 15 residues. CDR3 nucleotides: TGTGCCAGCAGTTACTCGTGGGACAGGGAGGAGACCCAGTACTTC. Residues: CASSYSWDREETQYF.

V gene TRBV5-1 combines with J gene TRBJ2-7; no definite D call. Between the trimmed V and J ends, which lost 4 bases and 3 bases, there was a span of 8 bases. CDR3 length equals 12 residues. Germline V gene sequence: CDR1 SGHRS, CDR2 YFSETQ. The CDR3 here is CASSTPDYEQYF. The CDR3 bases are TGCGCCAGCAGCACCCCTGACTACGAGCAGTACTTC.

This clonotype has ten or more counts. The chain joins TRBV5-1 to TRBJ2-7; TRBD2 matches at 7 bases. The CDR3 consists of 13 residues. Germline V lookup: CDR1 SGHRS, CDR2 YFSETQ. The trim removed 3 bases at V and 2 bases at J, leaving 2 bases unmatched. CDR3 sequence: CASSSGTTYEQYF. CDR3 nucleotide sequence: TGCGCCAGCAGCTCCGGGACTACCTACGAGCAGTACTTC.

This clonotype was seen a handful of times. The chain couples TRBV20-1 to TRBJ2-7, with 11 bases identical to TRBD2. The CDR3 covers 15 residues. After removal of 0 bases from V and 6 bases from J, the junction contained 7 bases not matched to a gene. Per the germline V gene, CDR1 is DFQATT and CDR2 is SNEGSKA (reference sequence). The CDR3 DNA is TGCAGTGCTAGAGACCCTACTAGCGGGAGAGGCGAGCAGTACTTC. It encodes CSARDPTSGRGEQYF.

This clonotype was detected only a few times. This chain links TRBV18 with TRBJ2-1; weak D call: TRBD2 (5 bases). The V and J ends lost 3 bases and 5 bases respectively, with 23 bases between them. Germline-derived CDR1 and CDR2 are KGHSH and LQKENI. The CDR3 contains 18 residues. In DNA form, the CDR3 reads TGTGCCAGCTCACCCTCGGGGATCGTGGGAAAGGGCGACAATGAGCAGTTCTTC. Its protein product is CASSPSGIVGKGDNEQFF.

The chain joins TRBV7-2 to TRBJ2-3; D might be TRBD1 (5 bases). Germline lookup yields CDR1 SGHTA and CDR2 FQGNSA. V was cut by 2 bases and J by 3 bases, with 15 bases left in between. CDR3 length: 16 amino acids. The CDR3 DNA follows: TGTGCCAGCAGCTTAAAGTGGGGCTACCCAACAGATACGCAGTATTTT. Translating gives CASSLKWGYPTDTQYF.

The V and J genes are TRBV10-3 and TRBJ2-1; 9 bases align to TRBD2. Germline lookup yields CDR1 ENHRY and CDR2 SYGVKD. V dropped 6 bases and J dropped 1; count of bases not matched to a gene: 7. The CDR3 totals 16 residues. DNA for the CDR3: TGTGCCATCAGCTCGCGGGAGGGCCTGTCCTACAATGAGCAGTTCTTC. Residues: CAISSREGLSYNEQFF.